This TCR beta chain was found in a study of cytotoxic CD8 clonotypes in ibrutinib-treated CLL (dated by TCRdb to about 2021). Some background on the complete study: The cohort included around 15 treatment-naive and about a dozen relapsed/refractory patients; roughly 17 were IGHV unmutated. Partial responses were observed in 24 patients and complete responses in 2; after a median follow-up of around 68 months, remission was maintained in 14 patients and progression was observed in approximately 12. Samples at response were collected after a median of roughly 13 months of treatment, with a range of roughly 6 to 40 months. On average, each sample had about 250,000 productive templates and approximately 85,000 productive rearrangements. Of the 70 to 100 people in the trial, approximately 28 had longitudinal samples available. Cryopreserved peripheral blood mononuclear cells were obtained before treatment, at response, and at either sustained remission or disease progression. Every remission and progressive disease sample was obtained while ibrutinib was still being received by the patients.

CDR1 and CDR2 (SGHAT, FQNNGV) derive from the germline V gene. The CDR3 covers 14 residues, taking in both the cysteine and the phenylalanine. Solely the CDR3 DNA is kept, with 42 bases framed from the first base. Trimming removed 4 bases from V and 3 bases from J, leaving 13 bases between the germline ends. Paper-wide results and their limitations: At baseline, clonality was higher than in age-matched healthy donors and showed a strong correlation with circulating CD8+ T-cell counts. Sampling times were not matched between sustained-remission and progressing patients, and lymph node repertoires were not studied. Public clonotypes were rare and either shrank or stayed stable during treatment, and the rise in clonality at ibrutinib response reflected expansion of private clonotypes. At ibrutinib response clonality went up, during sustained remission it held steady, and at progression it dropped back toward baseline.

The goal of deep resolution MiSeq sequencing was a depth between 1 in 1 million and 1 in 200,000 T cells, and coverage averaged 10x per clonotype. TCR beta libraries were generated with the immunoSEQ hsTCRB Kit. Regarding the original processing steps: Data were analyzed with ImmunoSEQ Data Assistant and ImmunoSEQ Analyzer, with V, D and J genes assigned per IMGT definitions. Clonality, which ranges from 0 to 1, was calculated as one minus the normalized Shannon entropy of productive rearrangement frequencies. Only overrepresented clonotypes making up at least 0.05% of the repertoire of each patient were included in the public clonotype analysis. About a dozen repertoires from age-matched healthy donors, obtained from immuneACCESS, served as clonality controls. As stored in TCRdb, this immuneACCESS dataset retains in-frame rearrangements with V and J assigned. A fraction of the clones does not appear; measured against another copy, unresolved V genes explain less than half of the discrepancy, and the remainder lacks a known reason. Clonal size and the V and J genes are those of that table, whereas D and trimming came from the DNA. The sample profile shows fewer than 400,000 clones; roughly 67% of them were found once. Of the sample, 6% to 6.5% is held by the ten largest clones.

For TCR beta library preparation, about 2 micrograms of genomic DNA were isolated from cryopreserved PBMCs. Longitudinal blood samples from CLL patients on ibrutinib monotherapy were analyzed using high-throughput TCR beta sequencing. The patients were enrolled in a single-center, open-label phase 2 trial of ibrutinib monotherapy. About this clone itself: Its antigen remains undetermined. No base quality information exists; no much larger clone differs at one position.

This receptor was obtained from a human donor with chronic lymphocytic leukemia. The material sequenced was PBMCs, taken after 36 months of ibrutinib treatment. In this chain, TRBV11-2 is recombined with TRBJ2-7; the best D guess is TRBD2, with 6 bases matching. The DNA sequence follows: TGTGCCAGCAGCTCTCACCCGGGAGTCTACGAGCAGTACTTC. It translates as CASSSHPGVYEQYF.